The 15 T cell receptor beta chains in this list originate from one sample, sequenced in a study of CD8 T cells in Susac syndrome. The authors reverse transcribed roughly 0.5 to 1 ug RNA with random hexamers. TCRdb re-derived calls from the immunoSEQ multiplex PCR reads in MiXCR, one entry per CDR3 protein. The sample contains roughly 120,000 distinct CDR3 sequences, around 96% of which appear only once. The sequencing sample was made of CD4+ T cells from PBMCs. These receptors came from a human donor in good health.

This clonotype was seen a single time. As the CDR3 is not closed by the conserved phenylalanine or tryptophan, this likely results from a read error. This chain connects TRBV4-3 to TRBJ1-1, with D possibly being TRBD1 (5 bases). The CDR3 extends over 15 amino acids. Germline CDR1 and CDR2: LGHNA and YSLEER. Trimming left V 4 bases short and J 4 bases short, with 16 bases between. DNA for the CDR3: TGCGCCAGCAGCCGGGGACGGGTTGGTGGCACTGAAGCTTTCCTT. It specifies CASSRGRVGGTEAFL.

The rearrangement links TRBV12-3 or TRBV12-4 to TRBJ2-1; D is uncertain. The CDR3 spans 15 residues. Trimming left V 7 bases short and J 2 bases short, with 15 bases between. CDR3 nucleotide sequence: TGTGCCAGCACCCTCGTCGGGCAAACCTACAATGAGCAGTTCTTC. This translates into CASTLVGQTYNEQFF.

This sequence joins TRBV7-9 and TRBJ2-2; D call uncertain. V was pared by 5 bases and J by 2 bases, with 12 bases between. The CDR3 is made up of 15 amino acids. Germline CDR1 is SEHNR and CDR2 is FQNEAQ (reference sequence). This CDR3 is CASSRSGTNTGELFF. CDR3 sequence (DNA): TGTGCCAGCAGCCGGTCAGGAACCAACACCGGGGAGCTGTTTTTT.

The chain employs TRBV5-1 and TRBJ1-1, with 8 bases aligning to TRBD1. Germline CDR1 and CDR2: SGHRS and YFSETQ. V dropped 2 bases and J dropped 2; count of bases not matched to a gene: 8. The CDR3 extends over 16 amino acids. CDR3 loop: CASSLTTDRANTEAFF. The DNA of the CDR3 is TGCGCCAGCAGCTTAACTACGGACAGGGCAAACACTGAAGCTTTCTTT.

The chain joins TRBV7-2 to TRBJ2-1, with TRBD2 identical over 9 bases. The J segment lost 7 bases and the V segment lost 8 bases, leaving 6 bases of the junction unmatched. CDR3 size: 13 residues. Germline-derived CDR1 and CDR2 are SGHTA and FQGNSA. The CDR3 DNA reads as TGTGCCAGCGGGCGGGAGGGCCTAAATGAGCAGTTCTTC. Translation gives CASGREGLNEQFF.

V is TRBV4-3 and J is TRBJ2-7, with a possible D match to TRBD2 (7 bases). Trimming left V 0 bases short and J 7 bases short, with 19 bases between. CDR1 and CDR2 from the germline V gene are LGHNA and YSLEER. The CDR3 spans 16 residues. The CDR3 loop is CASSQELFVQGGEQYF. The CDR3 DNA sequence: TGCGCCAGCAGCCAAGAGTTATTTGTACAGGGAGGGGAGCAGTACTTC.

V usage is TRBV2 and J usage is TRBJ1-1; D uncertain. The ends were cut back, 6 bases at V and 5 bases at J, with 16 bases in the middle. CDR3 size: 14 residues. Per germline, CDR1 SNHLY and CDR2 FYNNEI. The chain's CDR3 is CASSSGRLGTEAFF. The CDR3 nucleotides are TGTGCCAGCAGCTCAGGAAGGCTCGGGACTGAAGCTTTCTTT.

The V call is TRBV12-3 or TRBV12-4, the J call TRBJ2-2; D gene unclear. Trimming removed 6 bases from V and 6 bases from J, with 14 bases in between. The CDR3 is made up of 14 amino acids. DNA of the CDR3: TGTGCCAGCAGCCACCAAAGGGTTGCCGGGGAGCTGTTTTTT. Amino acid sequence: CASSHQRVAGELFF.

The V call is TRBV20-1, the J call TRBJ2-7, with a tentative D call TRBD2 (6 bases). V shed 4 bases and J shed 3 bases, with 16 bases lying between them. The CDR3 loop spans 14 amino acids. Germline CDR1 reads DFQATT; CDR2 reads SNEGSKA (reference sequence). The CDR3: CSATAPGLYYEQYF. The CDR3 nucleotides read TGCAGTGCTACCGCGCCGGGACTTTACTACGAGCAGTACTTC.

This chain connects TRBV2 to TRBJ2-5; 12 bases line up with TRBD2. The CDR3 contains 16 residues. The V and J ends lost 6 bases and 4 bases, in that order; junction bases with no gene match: 9. Germline loops: CDR1 SNHLY, CDR2 FYNNEI. The CDR3 sequence: CASSATSGGPGETQYF. The CDR3 DNA reads as TGTGCCAGCAGCGCTACTAGCGGGGGGCCGGGAGAGACCCAGTACTTC.

This clonotype has just a few counts. The chain joins TRBV3-1 to TRBJ2-3, with D possibly TRBD2 on 5 matching bases. This CDR3 comprises 13 residues. V lost 0 bases and J 6 bases, leaving 7 bases between the germline ends. Per germline, CDR1 LGHDT and CDR2 YNNKEL (reference sequence). The CDR3 sequence: CASSQDRGDTQYF. The CDR3 DNA follows: TGTGCCAGCAGCCAAGATCGAGGGGATACGCAGTATTTT.

The genes are TRBV7-2 and TRBJ1-1, with D possibly TRBD1 on 5 matching bases. Germline CDR1 and CDR2: SGHTA and FQGNSA. Trimming removed 5 bases from V and 5 bases from J, with 18 bases in between. The CDR3 spans 15 residues. In DNA, the CDR3 is TGTGCCAGCAGCAATCAGATGGGGTGGGGGACTGAAGCTTTCTTT. This encodes CASSNQMGWGTEAFF.

The rearrangement links TRBV2 to TRBJ2-3; D is unclear. The CDR3 consists of 13 residues. V dropped 8 bases and J dropped 2 bases, with 11 bases sitting between them. Germline CDR1 is SNHLY and CDR2 is FYNNEI. The CDR3 region is CASGGGFTDTQYF. The CDR3 DNA follows: TGTGCCAGCGGTGGTGGTTTCACAGATACGCAGTATTTT.

The chain carries TRBV3-1 and TRBJ1-2; D call uncertain. There are 15 residues in the CDR3. Trimming removed 4 bases from V and 0 bases from J, with 12 bases in between. From germline, CDR1 is LGHDT and CDR2 YNNKEL (reference sequence). This CDR3 reads CASSRGKGSNYGYTF. CDR3 in DNA: TGTGCCAGCAGCCGGGGAAAGGGTTCTAACTATGGCTACACCTTC.

The rearrangement links TRBV6-2 or TRBV6-3 to TRBJ1-1, with 10 positions matching TRBD1. The CDR3 spans 15 residues. Per germline, CDR1 MNHEY and CDR2 SVGEGT. Trimming cost V 6 bases and J 3 bases; bases outside gene matches: 7. CDR3: CASRTGTGADTEAFF. CDR3 nucleotides: TGTGCCAGCAGGACAGGGACAGGGGCGGACACTGAAGCTTTCTTT.